What follows is one T cell receptor beta chain and its context. V was pared by 3 bases and J by 2 bases, with 6 bases of the junction left unmatched. The CDR3 is 15 residues long. Germline V gene data show CDR1 as MDHEN and CDR2 as SYDVKM. This sample was taken from a study of shared clonotypes between healthy human individuals. Generated by immunoSEQ multiplex PCR, the TCRdb table keeps only in-frame clones and is missing some. The repertoire holds fewer than 2.5 million clones, 90% to 95% seen once, with around 0.4% in the top ten. The chain carries TRBV28 and TRBJ2-7; 8 bases align to TRBD2. The sequence was collected from a man aged 18 to 30 in good health. Some clones in this sample may be carry-over from other donors' samples. The sample taken for sequencing was naive CD4+ T cells from PBMCs. Subset: CD45RA+ positively selected. The CDR3 loop reads CASSLAGLEAYEQYF. CDR3 in DNA: TGTGCCAGCAGTTTGGCGGGACTAGAAGCCTACGAGCAGTACTTC.